The 6 T cell receptor beta chains below all came from one sample that was sequenced in a study of T cells after somatic rescue of genetic block. Clones were sequenced by immunoSEQ multiplex PCR, and TCRdb holds only the in-frame ones, with some missing. There are 85,000 to 100,000 clones in the sample; more than 80% occur only once, and roughly 1.5% lies in the top ten. Sequencing used peripheral blood mononuclear cells (PBMCs). These receptors all stem from a woman aged 18-35 years.

V usage is TRBV30 and J usage is TRBJ2-2; TRBD1 matches at 8 bases. The CDR3 sequence is 15 residues long. The V segment lost 7 bases and the J segment 7 bases; nucleotides outside the gene matches: 14. Germline V gene data show CDR1 as GTSNPN and CDR2 as SVGIG (reference sequence). The CDR3 loop is CASSRRDRPLGELFF. CDR3 bases: TGTGCCTCCTCCCGGCGGGACAGGCCCCTCGGGGAGCTGTTTTTT.

The chain recombines TRBV5-6 with TRBJ1-3, with D uncertain. The CDR3 runs to 14 residues. The germline V gene has CDR1 SGHDT and CDR2 YYEEEE. The germline V and J ends were trimmed by 4 bases and 2 bases, with 10 bases remaining between them. The chain's CDR3 is CASSPRRAGNTIYF. The CDR3 bases are TGTGCCAGCAGCCCACGTCGCGCTGGAAACACCATATATTTT.

The rearrangement joins TRBV15 to TRBJ1-2, with D perhaps TRBD1 (5 bases). The V end was cut by 8 bases, the J end by 0 bases, with 16 bases between. Germline CDR1 reads LNHNV; CDR2 reads YYDKDF (reference sequence). The CDR3 is 15 residues long. CDR3 sequence: CATFGSGTTNYGYTF. The CDR3 DNA follows: TGTGCCACCTTCGGCTCAGGGACGACTAACTATGGCTACACCTTC.

V gene TRBV4-2 combines with J gene TRBJ1-5, with 9 nucleotides matching TRBD1. V dropped 2 bases and J dropped 9; count of bases not matched to a gene: 14. Germline values: CDR1 LGHNA, CDR2 YNFKEQ. The CDR3 covers 17 residues. The CDR3 here is CASSQTGGPDRGLPQHF. CDR3 sequence (DNA): TGTGCCAGCAGCCAAACAGGGGGCCCTGACCGAGGTTTGCCCCAGCATTTT.

V gene TRBV7-2 combines with J gene TRBJ2-1; D call uncertain. From germline, CDR1 is SGHTA and CDR2 FQGNSA. Trimming cost V 1 base and J 12 bases, with 7 bases left between them. CDR3 length: 11 amino acids. CDR3 loop: CASSLEVGQFF. The CDR3 region has the DNA TGTGCCAGCAGCTTAGAAGTTGGGCAGTTCTTC.

The chain couples TRBV28 to TRBJ2-1, with D possibly being TRBD2 (6 bases). Trimming took 5 bases from V and 8 from J, leaving 13 bases between them. From germline, CDR1 is MDHEN and CDR2 SYDVKM. CDR3 length equals 13 residues. CDR3 region: CASSPLEGYEQFF. For the CDR3, the DNA is TGTGCCAGCAGTCCCCTGGAGGGGTATGAGCAGTTCTTC.